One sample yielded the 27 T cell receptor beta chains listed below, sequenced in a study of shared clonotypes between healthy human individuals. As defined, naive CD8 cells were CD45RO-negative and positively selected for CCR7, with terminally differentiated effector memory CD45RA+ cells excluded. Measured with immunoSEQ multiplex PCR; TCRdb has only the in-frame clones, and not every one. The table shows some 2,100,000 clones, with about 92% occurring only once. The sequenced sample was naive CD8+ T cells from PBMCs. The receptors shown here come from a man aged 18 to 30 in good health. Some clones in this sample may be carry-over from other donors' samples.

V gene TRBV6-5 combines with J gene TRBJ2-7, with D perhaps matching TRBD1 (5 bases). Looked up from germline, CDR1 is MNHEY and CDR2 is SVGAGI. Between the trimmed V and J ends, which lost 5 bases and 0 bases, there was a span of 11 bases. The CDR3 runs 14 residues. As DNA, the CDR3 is TGTGCCAGCAGTCTTCCCGACAGCTCCTACGAGCAGTACTTC. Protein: CASSLPDSSYEQYF.

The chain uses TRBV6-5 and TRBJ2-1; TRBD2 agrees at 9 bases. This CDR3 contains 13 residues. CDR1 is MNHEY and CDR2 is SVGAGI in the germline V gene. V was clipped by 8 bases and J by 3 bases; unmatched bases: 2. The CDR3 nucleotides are TGTGCCAGCCAAGCGGGAGGCTACAATGAGCAGTTCTTC. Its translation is CASQAGGYNEQFF.

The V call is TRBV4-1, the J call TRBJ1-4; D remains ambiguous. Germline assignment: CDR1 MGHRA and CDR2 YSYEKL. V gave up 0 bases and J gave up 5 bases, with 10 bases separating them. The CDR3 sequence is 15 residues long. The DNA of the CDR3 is TGCGCCAGCAGCCAAGAGTGGAGGCCCAATGAAAAACTGTTTTTT. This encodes CASSQEWRPNEKLFF.

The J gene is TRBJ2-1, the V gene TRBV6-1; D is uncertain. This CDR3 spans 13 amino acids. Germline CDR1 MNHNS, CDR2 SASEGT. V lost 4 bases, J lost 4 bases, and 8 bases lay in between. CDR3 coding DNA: TGTGCCAGCAGTGTATTCGCGTACAATGAGCAGTTCTTC. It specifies CASSVFAYNEQFF.

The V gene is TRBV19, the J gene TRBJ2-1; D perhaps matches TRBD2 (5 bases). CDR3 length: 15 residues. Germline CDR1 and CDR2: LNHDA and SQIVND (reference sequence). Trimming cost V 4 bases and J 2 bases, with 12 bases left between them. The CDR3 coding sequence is TGTGCCAGTAGTAGGGAGCTTTACGCCTACAATGAGCAGTTCTTC. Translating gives CASSRELYAYNEQFF.

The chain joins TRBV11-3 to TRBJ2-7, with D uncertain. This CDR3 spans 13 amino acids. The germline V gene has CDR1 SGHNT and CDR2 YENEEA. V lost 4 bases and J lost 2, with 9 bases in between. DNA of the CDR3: TGTGCCAGCAGCTCAACGGCAGCCTACGAGCAGTACTTC. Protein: CASSSTAAYEQYF.

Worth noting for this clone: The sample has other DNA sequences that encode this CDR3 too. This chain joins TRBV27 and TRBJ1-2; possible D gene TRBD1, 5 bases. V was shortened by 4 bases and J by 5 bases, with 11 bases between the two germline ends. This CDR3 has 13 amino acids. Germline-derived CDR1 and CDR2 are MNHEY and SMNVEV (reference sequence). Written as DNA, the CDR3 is TGTGCCAGCAGTTACGGGACTGGGTATGGCTACACCTTC. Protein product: CASSYGTGYGYTF.

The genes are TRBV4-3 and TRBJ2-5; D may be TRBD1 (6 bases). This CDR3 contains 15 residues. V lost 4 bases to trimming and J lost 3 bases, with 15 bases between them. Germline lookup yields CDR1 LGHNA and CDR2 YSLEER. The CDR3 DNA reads TGCGCCAGCAGCCGAACAGGGTCGGAGGAAGAGACCCAGTACTTC. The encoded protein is CASSRTGSEEETQYF.

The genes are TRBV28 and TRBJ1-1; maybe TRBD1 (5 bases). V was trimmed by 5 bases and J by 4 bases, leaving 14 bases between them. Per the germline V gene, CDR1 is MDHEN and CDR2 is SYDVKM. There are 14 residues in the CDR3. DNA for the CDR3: TGTGCCAGCAGTCCCAGACAGATAGGCACTGAAGCTTTCTTT. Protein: CASSPRQIGTEAFF.

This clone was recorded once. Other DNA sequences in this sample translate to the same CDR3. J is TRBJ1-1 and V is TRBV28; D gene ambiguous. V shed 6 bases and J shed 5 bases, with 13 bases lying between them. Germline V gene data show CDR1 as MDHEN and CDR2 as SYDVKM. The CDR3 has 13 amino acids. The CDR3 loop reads CASSQVRGTEAFF. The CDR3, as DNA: TGTGCCAGCAGCCAAGTCAGAGGGACTGAAGCTTTCTTT.

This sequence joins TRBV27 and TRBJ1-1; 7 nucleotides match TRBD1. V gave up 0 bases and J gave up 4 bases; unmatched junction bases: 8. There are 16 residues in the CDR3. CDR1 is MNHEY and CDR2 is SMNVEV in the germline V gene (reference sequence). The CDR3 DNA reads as TGTGCCAGCAGTTTATCCCGACAGGGTAGGGCCACTGAAGCTTTCTTT. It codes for CASSLSRQGRATEAFF.

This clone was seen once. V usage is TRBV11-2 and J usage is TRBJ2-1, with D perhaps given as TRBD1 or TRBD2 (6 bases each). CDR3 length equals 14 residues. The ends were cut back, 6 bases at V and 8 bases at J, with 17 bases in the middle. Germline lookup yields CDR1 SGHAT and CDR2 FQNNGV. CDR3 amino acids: CASRIRGSGDEQFF. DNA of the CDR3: TGTGCCAGCAGGATCAGGGGTTCGGGGGATGAGCAGTTCTTC.

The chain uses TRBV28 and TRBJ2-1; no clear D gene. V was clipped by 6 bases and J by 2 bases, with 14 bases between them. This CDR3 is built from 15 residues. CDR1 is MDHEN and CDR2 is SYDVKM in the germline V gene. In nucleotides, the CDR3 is TGTGCCAGCAGCCCCCCCCCGGGCCCCTACAATGAGCAGTTCTTC. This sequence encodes CASSPPPGPYNEQFF. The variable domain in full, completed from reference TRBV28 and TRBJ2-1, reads DVKVTQSSRYLVKRTGEKVFLECVQDMDHENMFWYRQDPGLGLRLIYFSYDVKMKEKGDIPEGYSVSREKKERFSLILESASTNQTSMYLCASSPPPGPYNEQFFGPGTRLTVL.

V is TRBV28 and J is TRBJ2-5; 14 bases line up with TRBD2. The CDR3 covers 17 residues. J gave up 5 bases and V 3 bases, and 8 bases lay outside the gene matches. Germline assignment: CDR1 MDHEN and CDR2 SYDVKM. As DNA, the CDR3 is TGTGCCAGCAGTTTGGGGGGACTAGCGGGAGTCTCGGAGACCCAGTACTTC. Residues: CASSLGGLAGVSETQYF.

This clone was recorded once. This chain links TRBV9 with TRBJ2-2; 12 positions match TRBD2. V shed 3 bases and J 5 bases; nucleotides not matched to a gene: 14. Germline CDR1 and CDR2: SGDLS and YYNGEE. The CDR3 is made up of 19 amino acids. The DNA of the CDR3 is TGTGCCAGCAGCGCCCCCCCCGCGACTAGCGGGAGCCTGACCGGGGAGCTGTTTTTT. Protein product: CASSAPPATSGSLTGELFF.

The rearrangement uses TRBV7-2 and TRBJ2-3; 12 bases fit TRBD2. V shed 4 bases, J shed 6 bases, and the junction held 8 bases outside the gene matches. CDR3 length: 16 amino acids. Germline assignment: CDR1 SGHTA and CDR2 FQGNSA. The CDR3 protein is CASSSLAGGPGDTQYF. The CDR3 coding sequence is TGTGCCAGCAGCTCTCTAGCGGGAGGGCCTGGTGATACGCAGTATTTT. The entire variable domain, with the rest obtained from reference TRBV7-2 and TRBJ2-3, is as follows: GAGVSQSPSNKVTEKGKDVELRCDPISGHTALYWYRQSLGQGLEFLIYFQGNSAPDKSGLPSDRFSAERTGGSVSTLTIQRTQQEDSAVYLCASSSLAGGPGDTQYFGPGTRLTVL.

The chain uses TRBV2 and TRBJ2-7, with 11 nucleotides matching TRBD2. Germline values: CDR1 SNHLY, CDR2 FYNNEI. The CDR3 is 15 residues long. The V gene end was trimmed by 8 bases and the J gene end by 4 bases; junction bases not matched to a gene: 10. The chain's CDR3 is CASSLLAGVGYEQYF. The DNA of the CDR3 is TGTGCCAGCTCGTTACTAGCGGGAGTAGGATACGAGCAGTACTTC.

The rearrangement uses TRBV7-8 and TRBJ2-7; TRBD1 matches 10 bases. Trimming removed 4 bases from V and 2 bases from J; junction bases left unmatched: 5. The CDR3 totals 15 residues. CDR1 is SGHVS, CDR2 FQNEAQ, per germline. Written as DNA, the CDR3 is TGTGCCAGCAGCTCCCGGACAGGGGGAACCTACGAGCAGTACTTC. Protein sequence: CASSSRTGGTYEQYF.

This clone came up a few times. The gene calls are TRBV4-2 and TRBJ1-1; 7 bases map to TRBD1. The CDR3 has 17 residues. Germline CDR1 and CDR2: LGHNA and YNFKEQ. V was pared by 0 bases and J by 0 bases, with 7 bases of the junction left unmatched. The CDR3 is CASSQDQGGFMNTEAFF. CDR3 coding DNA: TGTGCCAGCAGCCAAGATCAGGGGGGTTTCATGAACACTGAAGCTTTCTTT.

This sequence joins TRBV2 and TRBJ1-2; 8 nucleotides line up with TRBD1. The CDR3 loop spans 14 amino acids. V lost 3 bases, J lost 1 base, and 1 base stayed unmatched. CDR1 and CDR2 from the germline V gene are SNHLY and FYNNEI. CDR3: CASSDGQGNYGYTF. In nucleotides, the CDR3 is TGTGCCAGCAGTGATGGACAGGGTAACTATGGCTACACCTTC.

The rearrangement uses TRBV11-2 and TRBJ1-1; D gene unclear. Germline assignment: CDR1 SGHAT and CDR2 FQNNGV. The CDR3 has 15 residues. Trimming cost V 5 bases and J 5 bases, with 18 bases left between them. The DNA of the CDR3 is TGTGCCAGCAGCCCCCGAACCCCCCCAAGGACTGAAGCTTTCTTT. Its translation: CASSPRTPPRTEAFF.

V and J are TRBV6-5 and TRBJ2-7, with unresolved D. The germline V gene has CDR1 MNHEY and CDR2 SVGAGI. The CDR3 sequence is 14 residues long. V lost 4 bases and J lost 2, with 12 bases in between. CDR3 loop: CASSWSVRPYEQYF. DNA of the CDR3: TGTGCCAGCAGTTGGAGTGTGAGGCCCTACGAGCAGTACTTC.

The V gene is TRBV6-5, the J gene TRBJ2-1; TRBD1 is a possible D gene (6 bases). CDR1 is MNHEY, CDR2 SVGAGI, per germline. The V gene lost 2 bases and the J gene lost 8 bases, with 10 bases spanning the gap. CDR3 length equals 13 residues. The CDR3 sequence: CASSYQQGDEQFF. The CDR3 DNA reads TGTGCCAGCAGTTACCAACAGGGCGATGAGCAGTTCTTC.

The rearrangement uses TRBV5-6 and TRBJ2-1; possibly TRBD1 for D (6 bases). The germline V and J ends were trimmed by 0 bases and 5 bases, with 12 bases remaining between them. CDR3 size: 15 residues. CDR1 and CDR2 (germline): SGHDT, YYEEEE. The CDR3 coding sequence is TGTGCCAGCAGCTTGGTGGGGCCAGGGGACAATGAGCAGTTCTTC. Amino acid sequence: CASSLVGPGDNEQFF.

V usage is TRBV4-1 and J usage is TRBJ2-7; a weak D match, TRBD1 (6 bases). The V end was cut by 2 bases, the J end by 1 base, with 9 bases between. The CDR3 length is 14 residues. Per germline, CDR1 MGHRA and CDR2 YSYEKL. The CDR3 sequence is CASSQNDRSYEQYF. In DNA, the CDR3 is TGCGCCAGCAGCCAAAACGACAGGTCCTACGAGCAGTACTTC.

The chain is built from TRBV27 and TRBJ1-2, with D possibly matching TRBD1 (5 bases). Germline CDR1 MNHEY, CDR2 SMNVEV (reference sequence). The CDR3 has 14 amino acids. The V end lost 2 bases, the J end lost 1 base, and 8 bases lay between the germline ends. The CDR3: CASSLRQFNYGYTF. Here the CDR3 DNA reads TGTGCCAGCAGTTTAAGACAGTTTAACTATGGCTACACCTTC.

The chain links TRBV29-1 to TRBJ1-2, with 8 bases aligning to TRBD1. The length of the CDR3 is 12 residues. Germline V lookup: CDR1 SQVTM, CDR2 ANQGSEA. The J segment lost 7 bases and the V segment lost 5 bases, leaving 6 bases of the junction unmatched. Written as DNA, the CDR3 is TGCAGCGTTAAGGACAGGGCTGGTGGCTACACCTTC. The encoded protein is CSVKDRAGGYTF.